A single T cell receptor (beta chain) is shown here with its context. The source of the sample is a study of cytomegalovirus exposure and HLA in healthy donors. A multiplex PCR was run with 60 Vbeta primers and 13 Jbeta primers. Method: immunoSEQ multiplex PCR; TCRdb's copy keeps in-frame clones and lacks some. This table holds about 100,000 clones, around four fifths found once. CDR3 length equals 15 residues. V lost 6 bases, J lost 6 bases, and 10 bases stayed unmatched. Germline-derived CDR1 and CDR2 are KGHSH and LQKENI. What was sequenced was PBMCs. This clonotype was obtained from a man aged 40-50 years in good health and CMV-seronegative. The chain couples TRBV18 to TRBJ2-7; 11 nucleotides align to TRBD2. The CDR3, as DNA: TGTGCCAGCTCCCCCTTTACTAGCGGGGGAGGCGAGCAGTACTTC. Translation: CASSPFTSGGGEQYF.